One T cell receptor beta chain is described in this entry. This record comes from a study of cytomegalovirus exposure and HLA in healthy donors. The PCR employed 60 Vbeta primers together with 13 Jbeta primers. The data were produced by immunoSEQ multiplex PCR, yet TCRdb's version contains in-frame clones alone and is incomplete. Of roughly 99,000 clones listed, over 75% are singletons. CDR3 length: 15 amino acids. Germline values: CDR1 SGDLS, CDR2 YYNGEE. With 0 bases clipped from V and 7 bases from J, the junction kept 7 bases outside the gene matches. This chain connects TRBV9 to TRBJ1-2; 9 bases map to TRBD1. The material sequenced was PBMCs. The receptor was isolated from a man between 25 and 39 years old in good health and CMV-seronegative. In DNA form, the CDR3 reads TGTGCCAGCAGCGTAGCCCGACAGGGGGTCGGTGGCTACACCTTC. It encodes CASSVARQGVGGYTF.